This entry describes one T cell receptor beta chain. No antigen is known for it. The Oncomine TCR Beta short-read assay sequenced DNA from cultured CD4+ T cells. CD4+ T cells were cultured, and genomic DNA was extracted from them. MiXCR, applied by TCRdb to the PCR reads, yields one record per CDR3 protein. The table shows about 10,000 distinct CDR3 sequences, with less than 80% occurring only once. This CDR3 is 17 amino acids long. The sample belongs to a study of vaccination and CD4 T cells after COVID-19. At the level of the study: Cells were stimulated with overlapping spike peptides from SARS-CoV-2, HCoV-NL63, HCoV-OC43 and HCoV-229E.

Treatment noted: approximately 11-day PBMC culture with coronavirus spike peptide pools or control peptides (ViraFEST assay). The unexposed donor provided CD4+ T cells, which were taken before the COVID-19 pandemic (2011-2018). This chain links TRBV21-1 with TRBJ2-7; TRBD2, the table's D call, lacks a check against the DNA. TRBV21-1 is noted as a pseudogene. This TCR was sampled from a human donor in good health. Source material: CD4+ T cells from blood, cultured in vitro. DNA for the CDR3: TGTGCCAGCAGCAAAGTGGCCAACACTAGCGGGGACTACGAGCAGTACTTC. The encoded protein is CASSKVANTSGDYEQYF.